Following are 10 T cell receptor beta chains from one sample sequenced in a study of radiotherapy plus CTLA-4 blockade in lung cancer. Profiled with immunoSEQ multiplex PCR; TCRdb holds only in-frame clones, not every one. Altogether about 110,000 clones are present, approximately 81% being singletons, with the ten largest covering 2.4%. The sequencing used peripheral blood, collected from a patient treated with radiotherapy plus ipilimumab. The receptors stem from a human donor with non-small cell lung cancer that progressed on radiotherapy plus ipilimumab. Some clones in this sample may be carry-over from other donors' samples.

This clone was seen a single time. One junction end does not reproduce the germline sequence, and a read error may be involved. As DNA, the CDR3 is TGTGCTAGCAGCTTGAACACATACACAGATACGCAGTATTTT. Amino acid sequence: CASSLNTYTDTQYF. The chain employs TRBV7-7 and TRBJ2-3; D ambiguous. There are 14 residues in the CDR3. Per germline, CDR1 SSHAT and CDR2 FNYEAQ (reference sequence).

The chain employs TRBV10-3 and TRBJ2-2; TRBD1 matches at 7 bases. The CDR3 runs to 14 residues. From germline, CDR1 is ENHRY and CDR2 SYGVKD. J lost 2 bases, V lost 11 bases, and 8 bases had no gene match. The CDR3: CAARRQGNTGELFF. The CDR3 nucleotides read TGTGCCGCCCGGCGACAGGGTAACACCGGGGAGCTGTTTTTT.

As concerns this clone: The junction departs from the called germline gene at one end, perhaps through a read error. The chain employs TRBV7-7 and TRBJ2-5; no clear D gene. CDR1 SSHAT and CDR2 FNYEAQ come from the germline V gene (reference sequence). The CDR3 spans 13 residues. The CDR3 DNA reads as TGTGCTAGCAGCTTAGGCACCCAAGAGACCCAGTACTTC. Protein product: CASSLGTQETQYF.

The CDR3: CASSPTGSRSYNSPLHF. The CDR3 nucleotides read TGTGCCAGCAGCCCGACGGGGAGTCGCTCCTATAATTCACCCCTCCACTTT. The chain uses TRBV9 and TRBJ1-6; D remains unclear. This CDR3 has 17 amino acids. Trimming pared 4 bases from V and 0 bases from J, leaving 14 bases between. CDR1 SGDLS and CDR2 YYNGEE come from the germline V gene.

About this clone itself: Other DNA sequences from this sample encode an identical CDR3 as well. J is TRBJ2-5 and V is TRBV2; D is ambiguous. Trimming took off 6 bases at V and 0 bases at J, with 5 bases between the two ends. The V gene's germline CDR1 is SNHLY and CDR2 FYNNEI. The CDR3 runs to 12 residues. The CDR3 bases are TGTGCCAGCAGAGATAACCAAGAGACCCAGTACTTC. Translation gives CASRDNQETQYF.

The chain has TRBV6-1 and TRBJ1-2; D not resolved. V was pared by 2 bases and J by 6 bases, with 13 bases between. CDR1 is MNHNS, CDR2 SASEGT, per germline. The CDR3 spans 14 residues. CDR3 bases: TGTGCCAGCAGTGAACGAACGGGGTTTGATGGCTACACCTTC. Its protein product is CASSERTGFDGYTF.

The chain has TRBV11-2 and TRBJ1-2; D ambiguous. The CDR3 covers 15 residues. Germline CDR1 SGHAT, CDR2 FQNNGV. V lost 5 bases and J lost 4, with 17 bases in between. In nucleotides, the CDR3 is TGTGCCAGCAGCCAAATCGGGGTGATATTCTATGGCTACACCTTC. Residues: CASSQIGVIFYGYTF.

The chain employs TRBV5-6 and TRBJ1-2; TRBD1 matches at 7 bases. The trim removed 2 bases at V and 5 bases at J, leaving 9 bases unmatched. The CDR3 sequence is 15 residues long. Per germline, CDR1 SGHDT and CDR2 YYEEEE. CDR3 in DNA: TGTGCCAGCAGCTTCTCCCTACAGGGGAATTATGGCTACACCTTC. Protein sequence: CASSFSLQGNYGYTF. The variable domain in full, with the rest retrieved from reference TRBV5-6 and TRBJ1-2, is DAGVTQSPTHLIKTRGQQVTLRCSPKSGHDTVSWYQQALGQGPQFIFQYYEEEERQRGNFPDRFSGHQFPNYSSELNVNALLLGDSALYLCASSFSLQGNYGYTFGSGTRLTVV.

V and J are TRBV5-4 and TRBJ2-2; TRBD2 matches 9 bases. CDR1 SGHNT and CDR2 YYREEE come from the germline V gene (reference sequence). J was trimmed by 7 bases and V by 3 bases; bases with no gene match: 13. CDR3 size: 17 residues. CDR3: CASSSKGGLASSGELFF. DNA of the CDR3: TGTGCCAGCAGCTCGAAGGGGGGACTAGCATCCAGCGGGGAGCTGTTTTTT.

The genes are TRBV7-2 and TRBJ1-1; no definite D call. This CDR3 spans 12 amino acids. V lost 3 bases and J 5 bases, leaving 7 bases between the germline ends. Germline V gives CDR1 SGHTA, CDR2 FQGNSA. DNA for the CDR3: TGTGCCAGCAGCTTTATCCAGACTGAAGCTTTCTTT. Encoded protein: CASSFIQTEAFF.